The next 13 T cell receptor beta chains were all read from a single sample in a study of control samples from healthy donors and cancer patients. Some clones are missing from TCRdb's copy, which holds only in-frame ones; the method was immunoSEQ multiplex PCR. This table holds roughly 160,000 clones, about 91% found once. Sequenced input: blood. The receptors come from a woman in her twenties or thirties in good health.

V is TRBV7-2 and J is TRBJ2-7; TRBD1 is a possible D gene (5 bases). The V end was cut by 2 bases, the J end by 7 bases, with 9 bases between. CDR3 length: 12 amino acids. The germline gives CDR1 SGHTA, CDR2 FQGNSA. The CDR3 spells CASSLRGGEQYF. The CDR3 DNA reads TGTGCCAGCAGCTTAAGGGGTGGAGAGCAGTACTTC.

The chain uses TRBV27 and TRBJ2-5; perhaps TRBD1 as D (6 bases). CDR1 is MNHEY, CDR2 SMNVEV, per germline (reference sequence). V lost 4 bases and J lost 1, with 13 bases in between. This CDR3 has 15 residues. The CDR3 loop reads CASSSGTYSQETQYF. The DNA for the CDR3 is TGTGCCAGCAGTTCCGGGACATATAGCCAAGAGACCCAGTACTTC.

The chain is built from TRBV19 and TRBJ1-5, with D possibly matching TRBD1 (5 bases). This CDR3 comprises 15 residues. Trimming removed 3 bases at V and 6 bases at J, with 15 bases between. Germline CDR1 is LNHDA and CDR2 is SQIVND (reference sequence). In DNA, the CDR3 is TGTGCCAGTAGTATCCCCCAGGGACTCCTTCAGCCCCAGCATTTT. This codes for CASSIPQGLLQPQHF.

With respect to this clone: Other nucleotide sequences in the sample specify the same CDR3. The V call is TRBV9, the J call TRBJ1-1; no clear D. CDR1 is SGDLS, CDR2 YYNGEE, per germline. This CDR3 is 13 amino acids long. The germline V and J ends were trimmed by 0 bases and 5 bases, with 8 bases remaining between them. The CDR3 sequence is CASSVGGDTEAFF. The CDR3 DNA reads TGTGCCAGCAGCGTAGGCGGGGATACTGAAGCTTTCTTT.

J is TRBJ1-1 and V is TRBV30; maybe TRBD1 (5 bases). Trimming took off 3 bases at V and 6 bases at J, with 8 bases between the two ends. The CDR3 is 11 amino acids. From germline, CDR1 is GTSNPN and CDR2 SVGIG (reference sequence). As DNA, the CDR3 is TGTGCCTGGAGACAGGTTGCTGAAGCTTTCTTT. Translated: CAWRQVAEAFF. Supplemented by reference TRBV30 and TRBJ1-1, the full variable domain reads SQTIHQWPATLVQPVGSPLSLECTVEGTSNPNLYWYRQAAGRGLQLLFYSVGIGQISSEVPQNLSASRPQDRQFILSSKKLLLSDSGFYLCAWRQVAEAFFGQGTRLTVV.

The CDR3 DNA reads TGTGCCAGCAGCTTTATCCGGGACACCGACTCCTATAATTCACCCCTCCACTTT. Amino acids: CASSFIRDTDSYNSPLHF. This chain links TRBV7-2 with TRBJ1-6; possibly TRBD1 for D (6 bases). Trimming removed 3 bases from V and 0 bases from J, with 15 bases in between. Germline V CDR1 and CDR2: SGHTA, FQGNSA. This CDR3 comprises 18 residues. The full variable domain, with the rest looked up from reference TRBV7-2 and TRBJ1-6, is GAGVSQSPSNKVTEKGKDVELRCDPISGHTALYWYRQSLGQGLEFLIYFQGNSAPDKSGLPSDRFSAERTGGSVSTLTIQRTQQEDSAVYLCASSFIRDTDSYNSPLHFGNGTRLTVT.

This clone came up a few times. The CDR3: CASSLVSTLSSYEQYF. The CDR3 DNA follows: TGTGCCAGCAGCTTAGTGTCCACCCTAAGCTCCTACGAGCAGTACTTC. The chain is built from TRBV7-8 and TRBJ2-7, with no clear D. The CDR3 loop spans 16 amino acids. V lost 1 base and J lost 0, with 13 bases in between. Germline V gene data show CDR1 as SGHVS and CDR2 as FQNEAQ.

This clone was found once. The chain couples TRBV23-1 to TRBJ1-5; D gene unclear. TRBV23-1 is assigned to the ORF class and has an uncertain function. V was cut by 4 bases and J by 4 bases, with 11 bases left in between. The CDR3 is 14 amino acids. The CDR3 spells CASSRADQNQPQHF. The CDR3 nucleotides read TGCGCCAGCAGTCGGGCAGACCAAAATCAGCCCCAGCATTTT.

The genes are TRBV20-1 and TRBJ1-1; D gene uncertain. CDR1 is DFQATT and CDR2 is SNEGSKA in the germline V gene (reference sequence). V dropped 5 bases and J dropped 1 base, with 5 bases sitting between them. The CDR3 contains 11 residues. The chain's CDR3 is CSARKNTEAFF. The CDR3 DNA follows: TGCAGTGCTCGTAAGAACACTGAAGCTTTCTTT.

This clone came up a few times. The genes are TRBV10-2 and TRBJ1-1; D may be TRBD1 (6 bases). With 6 bases removed from V and 6 bases from J, the gap between germline ends came to 14 bases. This CDR3 is 13 amino acids long. Germline lookup yields CDR1 WSHSY and CDR2 SAAADI. CDR3 sequence reads: CASRGPGGAEAFF. CDR3 coding DNA: TGCGCCAGCAGGGGACCGGGGGGCGCTGAAGCTTTCTTT.

The V gene is TRBV3-1 (or the pseudogene TRBV3-2), the J gene TRBJ2-5; no clear D. This CDR3 has 13 amino acids. V lost 3 bases and J 2 bases, leaving 7 bases between the germline ends. Per germline, CDR1 LGHDT and CDR2 YNNKEL (reference sequence). In DNA, the CDR3 is TGTGCCAGCAGCCAGGCCGCGCAAGAGACCCAGTACTTC. This translates into CASSQAAQETQYF.

This clone is a singleton in its sample. The J gene is TRBJ2-3, the V gene TRBV28, with TRBD2 matching 8 bases. The CDR3 length is 15 residues. Trimming cost V 2 bases and J 1 base; bases outside gene matches: 2. Per the germline V gene, CDR1 is MDHEN and CDR2 is SYDVKM. CDR3: CASSLSGGGTDTQYF. The CDR3 DNA reads TGTGCCAGCAGTTTAAGCGGGGGAGGCACAGATACGCAGTATTTT.

The rearrangement uses TRBV13 and TRBJ2-1, with D tentatively TRBD2 (6 bases). Trimming shortened V by 5 bases and J by 0 bases, and 11 bases separated the two germline ends. The germline V gene has CDR1 PRHDT and CDR2 FYEKMQ (reference sequence). The CDR3 has 15 residues. CDR3 loop: CASSPDGSSYNEQFF. The DNA of the CDR3 is TGTGCCAGCAGCCCGGACGGGAGCTCCTACAATGAGCAGTTCTTC.